Sequencing of this TCR beta chain was carried out in a study of blood T cell repertoires in COVID-19. The wider study: The study drew acute and convalescent COVID-19 samples from the United States, Italy and Spain. Sample material is recorded as cDNA or gDNA derived from T cells, B-cell-depleted T cells, or PBMCs.

This CDR3 has 15 residues. Germline V gives CDR1 MNHEY, CDR2 SVGAGI. V was clipped by 6 bases and J by 7 bases; unmatched bases: 11. Under the authors' procedure: By means of reference gene primer amplification, nucleated cell counts were estimated. Clones were read by immunoSEQ multiplex PCR, and TCRdb kept only the in-frame ones, dropping some. That table furnishes V, J and clone size, whereas the DNA furnished D and trimming. The sample contains about 210,000 clones, approximately 91% of which appear only once. Sequencing was performed on peripheral blood. The clonotype originates from a woman aged 40 to 50 with acute or convalescent COVID-19. J is TRBJ1-4 and V is TRBV6-5, with TRBD1 matching 7 bases. CDR3 amino acids: CASRPGQASVEKLFF. The DNA of the CDR3 is TGTGCCAGCAGACCCGGACAGGCCAGCGTTGAAAAACTGTTTTTT.